This TCR beta chain derives from a study of CD8 T cells in Susac syndrome. The T cells that were sequenced for TCR beta were CD8+ and CD4+ cells from blood. RNA, at about 0.5 to 1 ug, was reverse transcribed with random hexamers. TCRdb independently ran MiXCR on the immunoSEQ multiplex PCR reads; one entry per CDR3 protein. The table has 150,000 to 200,000 distinct CDR3 sequences, approximately 96% seen once. Germline CDR1 LGHNA, CDR2 YSLEER. Losses at the gene ends were 1 base for V and 4 bases for J; bases not matched to a gene: 5. The CDR3 runs to 17 residues. The TCR originated in a human donor in good health. Sequenced: CD4+ T cells from PBMCs. V and J are TRBV4-3 and TRBJ2-3; 13 bases map to TRBD2. The CDR3 nucleotides are TGCGCCAGCAGCCAAGCTACTAGCGGGGGGGCACCAGATACGCAGTATTTT. It specifies CASSQATSGGAPDTQYF.